These 30 T cell receptor beta chains share one sample of origin, sequenced in a study of identical twins. TCRdb ran MiXCR on the 5' RACE reads and lists one entry per CDR3 protein. The data show some 1,600,000 distinct CDR3 sequences, around 29% seen once. The sample was cord blood. These receptors all stem from a newborn girl in good health.

The rearrangement uses TRBV15 and TRBJ1-3; D is possibly TRBD1 (5 bases). This CDR3 spans 15 amino acids. V was shortened by 0 bases and J by 4 bases, with 10 bases between the two germline ends. Germline loops: CDR1 LNHNV, CDR2 YYDKDF (reference sequence). The CDR3 nucleotides read TGTGCCACCAGCAGAGATTTCCAGGGAGGAAACACCATATATTTT. Its protein is CATSRDFQGGNTIYF.

The J gene is TRBJ2-5, the V gene TRBV7-9; perhaps D is TRBD1 or TRBD2 (5 bases each). Trimming stripped 5 bases from V and 11 bases from J, with 12 bases between. Germline-derived CDR1 and CDR2 are SEHNR and FQNEAQ (reference sequence). The CDR3 spans 11 residues. Written as DNA, the CDR3 is TGTGCCAGCAGCCATCTCAGGGAGCAGTACTTC. Its protein product is CASSHLREQYF. Drawing the rest from reference TRBV7-9 and TRBJ2-5, the complete variable domain is DTGVSQNPRHKITKRGQNVTFRCDPISEHNRLYWYRQTLGQGPEFLTYFQNEAQLEKSRLLSDRFSAERPKGSFSTLEIQRTEQGDSAMYLCASSHLREQYFGPGTRLLVL.

This clonotype was observed at least ten times. The chain has TRBV6-5 and TRBJ1-2; D remains ambiguous. Germline V gene sequence: CDR1 MNHEY, CDR2 SVGAGI. V shed 2 bases and J shed 5 bases, with 6 bases lying between them. The CDR3 has 12 amino acids. The DNA for the CDR3 is TGTGCCAGCAGTTACGCCGGATATGGCTACACCTTC. Its protein is CASSYAGYGYTF.

CDR3 region: CASSPRLRGNEQYF. The CDR3 bases are TGTGCCAGCAGCCCCCGGTTGCGGGGCAATGAGCAGTACTTC. The gene calls are TRBV27 and TRBJ2-5; D possibly corresponds to TRBD2 (6 bases). The CDR3 covers 14 residues. Germline V lookup: CDR1 MNHEY, CDR2 SMNVEV (reference sequence). The germline V and J ends were trimmed by 6 bases and 11 bases, with 22 bases remaining between them.

This clonotype was detected a few times. V is TRBV5-1 and J is TRBJ1-2; 7 nucleotides align to TRBD1. With 4 bases clipped from V and 8 bases from J, the junction kept 5 bases outside the gene matches. Per the germline V gene, CDR1 is SGHRS and CDR2 is YFSETQ. CDR3 length equals 12 residues. CDR3 in amino acids: CASSPGQAGYTF. CDR3 nucleotide sequence: TGCGCCAGCAGCCCCGGACAGGCGGGCTACACCTTC. The variable domain in full, completed from reference TRBV5-1 and TRBJ1-2, reads KAGVTQTPRYLIKTRGQQVTLSCSPISGHRSVSWYQQTPGQGLQFLFEYFSETQRNKGNFPGRFSGRQFSNSRSEMNVSTLELGDSALYLCASSPGQAGYTFGSGTRLTVV.

In its sample, this clonotype was seen a few times. The rearrangement joins TRBV20-1 to TRBJ1-6; 9 bases align to TRBD1. Trimming removed 2 bases from V and 10 bases from J; junction bases left unmatched: 9. CDR3 size: 15 residues. The germline V gene encodes CDR1 DFQATT and CDR2 SNEGSKA (reference sequence). The CDR3 DNA reads as TGCAGTGCTAGATCAGGGACAGGGACTGACTCACCCCTCCACTTT. It yields the protein CSARSGTGTDSPLHF.

About this clonotype: A clone one base away is much larger, so this may be a read error. The rearrangement uses TRBV29-1 and TRBJ2-1; the match to TRBD1 covers 8 bases. The germline gives CDR1 SQVTM, CDR2 ANQGSEA. This CDR3 is 14 amino acids long. CDR3 region: CSVEGQGAYNGQFF. The CDR3 DNA follows: TGCAGCGTTGAAGGGCAGGGGGCCTACAATGGGCAGTTCTTC.

This clonotype was picked up a small number of times. J is TRBJ2-3 and V is TRBV11-2; 11 bases fit TRBD2. This CDR3 is 17 amino acids long. Looked up from germline, CDR1 is SGHAT and CDR2 is FQNNGV. The V gene end was trimmed by 5 bases and the J gene end by 2 bases; junction bases not matched to a gene: 9. In nucleotides, the CDR3 is TGTGCCAGCAGCCCAGGCTATAGCGGGAGGGCCACAGATACGCAGTATTTT. Amino acids: CASSPGYSGRATDTQYF.

The table lists this clonotype with many counts. V gene TRBV29-1 combines with J gene TRBJ2-1; 7 positions match TRBD1. The germline V gene encodes CDR1 SQVTM and CDR2 ANQGSEA. With V trimmed by 4 bases and J by 7 bases, 7 bases remained unmatched. The CDR3 covers 13 residues. DNA of the CDR3: TGCAGCGTTGTCGAGTGGGGACAGAATGAGCAGTTCTTC. Its translation: CSVVEWGQNEQFF.

The V gene is TRBV28, the J gene TRBJ2-3, with 9 bases lining up with TRBD2. Germline CDR1 MDHEN, CDR2 SYDVKM. Losses at the gene ends were 2 bases for V and 4 bases for J; bases not matched to a gene: 4. CDR3 length equals 15 residues. CDR3 sequence: CASSLPAGGADTQYF. CDR3 in DNA: TGTGCCAGCAGTTTACCCGCGGGAGGGGCAGATACGCAGTATTTT.

The V gene is TRBV2, the J gene TRBJ2-1; 14 nucleotides align to TRBD2. Gene TRBJ2-7 matches the end of the DNA better, so the J call may be wrong. This CDR3 has 18 amino acids. Germline CDR1 and CDR2: SNHLY and FYNNEI. This CDR3 reads CASSSPGTSGGSYNEQYF. DNA for the CDR3: TGTGCCAGCAGTAGCCCCGGGACTAGCGGGGGTTCCTACAATGAGCAGTACTTC.

The J gene is TRBJ1-6, the V gene TRBV20-1; D might be TRBD1 (5 bases). CDR1 and CDR2 (germline): DFQATT, SNEGSKA (reference sequence). CDR3 length: 14 amino acids. V dropped 3 bases and J dropped 7 bases, with 13 bases sitting between them. The CDR3 nucleotides read TGCAGTGCTAGTTGGTCGGGGCGAAATTCACCCCTCCACTTT. This sequence encodes CSASWSGRNSPLHF.

The V gene is TRBV10-3, the J gene TRBJ2-7, with 7 bases lining up with TRBD1. Germline CDR1 ENHRY, CDR2 SYGVKD. The CDR3 totals 14 residues. V was pared by 8 bases and J by 4 bases, with 11 bases of the junction left unmatched. CDR3: CAIAHSTGKYEQYF. In DNA, the CDR3 is TGTGCCATCGCTCATTCGACAGGGAAGTACGAGCAGTACTTC.

This clonotype was observed a handful of times. The chain uses TRBV6-1 and TRBJ1-5, with 8 bases fitting TRBD1. CDR3 size: 15 residues. Per the germline V gene, CDR1 is MNHNS and CDR2 is SASEGT. After removal of 7 bases from V and 2 bases from J, the junction contained 7 bases not matched to a gene. CDR3 DNA: TGTGCCAGCACCCTACAGGGGGGAGGCAATCAGCCCCAGCATTTT. The encoded protein is CASTLQGGGNQPQHF.

The rearrangement links TRBV7-2 to TRBJ2-7, with D perhaps TRBD2 (5 bases). This CDR3 is built from 15 residues. Trimming took off 3 bases at V and 7 bases at J, with 19 bases between the two ends. In germline, CDR1 is SGHTA, CDR2 FQGNSA. The CDR3 DNA reads TGTGCCAGCAGCTTTTATCCGGACTCTTTCAATGAGCAGTACTTC. Protein product: CASSFYPDSFNEQYF.

This chain connects TRBV11-2 to TRBJ2-1, with 9 bases lining up with TRBD2. V shed 3 bases and J 8 bases; nucleotides not matched to a gene: 11. Germline assignment: CDR1 SGHAT and CDR2 FQNNGV. The CDR3 is made up of 16 amino acids. CDR3 sequence: CASSFSQAGGRDEQFF. In DNA form, the CDR3 reads TGTGCCAGCAGCTTTAGCCAAGCGGGAGGCCGGGATGAGCAGTTCTTC.

The chain links TRBV5-1 to TRBJ2-3, with D hard to call. Germline V gene lookup returns CDR1 SGHRS and CDR2 YFSETQ. The CDR3 has 14 residues. Trimming took off 0 bases at V and 4 bases at J, with 9 bases between the two ends. The CDR3 protein is CASSLVRWSDTQYF. The CDR3 DNA is TGCGCCAGCAGCTTGGTTAGATGGTCAGATACGCAGTATTTT. The whole variable domain, filled in from reference TRBV5-1 and TRBJ2-3, reads KAGVTQTPRYLIKTRGQQVTLSCSPISGHRSVSWYQQTPGQGLQFLFEYFSETQRNKGNFPGRFSGRQFSNSRSEMNVSTLELGDSALYLCASSLVRWSDTQYFGPGTRLTVL.

This clonotype has just a few counts. The chain carries TRBV18 and TRBJ1-2, with D possibly matching TRBD1 (6 bases). The germline V and J ends were trimmed by 5 bases and 1 base, with 14 bases remaining between them. The CDR3 spans 15 residues. Germline assignment: CDR1 KGHSH and CDR2 LQKENI. CDR3 loop: CASSADRSLNYGYTF. The CDR3 DNA is TGTGCCAGCTCAGCGGACAGATCCCTTAACTATGGCTACACCTTC.

Only a few counts were recorded for this clonotype. As DNA, the CDR3 is TGTGCCAGCAGCACCCCGCTAGCGGAAAACATTCAGTACTTC. The encoded protein is CASSTPLAENIQYF. The rearrangement links TRBV12-3 or TRBV12-4 to TRBJ2-4; 7 bases line up with TRBD2. CDR3 size: 14 residues. Trimming cost V 6 bases and J 5 bases; bases outside gene matches: 7.

The chain recombines TRBV5-1 with TRBJ2-6, with 9 bases matching TRBD1. This CDR3 is built from 16 residues. The ends lost 2 bases at V and 6 bases at J; junction bases unmatched: 6. Germline values: CDR1 SGHRS, CDR2 YFSETQ. The CDR3 nucleotides are TGCGCCAGCAGCTTTACAGGGGGCCGAGTGGCCAACGTCCTGACTTTC. This sequence encodes CASSFTGGRVANVLTF.

Many counts were recorded for this clonotype. The chain uses TRBV5-1 and TRBJ1-2; 7 bases align to TRBD1. The CDR3 contains 13 residues. Germline V gene data show CDR1 as SGHRS and CDR2 as YFSETQ. Trimming cost V 4 bases and J 4 bases; bases outside gene matches: 4. The CDR3 coding sequence is TGCGCCAGCAGCGGAACAGGGGTCTATGGCTACACCTTC. This gives the protein CASSGTGVYGYTF. The full variable domain, in which reference TRBV5-1 and TRBJ1-2 provide the parts outside the CDR3, is KAGVTQTPRYLIKTRGQQVTLSCSPISGHRSVSWYQQTPGQGLQFLFEYFSETQRNKGNFPGRFSGRQFSNSRSEMNVSTLELGDSALYLCASSGTGVYGYTFGSGTRLTVV.

This chain joins TRBV12-3 or TRBV12-4 and TRBJ2-3, with D possibly being TRBD1 or TRBD2 (5 bases each). The CDR3 has 16 residues. Trimming removed 5 bases from V and 2 bases from J, with 17 bases in between. CDR3 region: CASSPRDQRTTDTQYF. The DNA for the CDR3 is TGTGCCAGCAGTCCAAGGGACCAGCGGACCACAGATACGCAGTATTTT.

This clonotype was seen a few times. This chain links TRBV28 with TRBJ2-3, with 7 bases that match TRBD1. The length of the CDR3 is 13 residues. Germline V gives CDR1 MDHEN, CDR2 SYDVKM. The V and J ends lost 7 bases and 4 bases, in that order; junction bases with no gene match: 5. The CDR3 region has the DNA TGTGCCAGCACGACAGGGTGGGCAGATACGCAGTATTTT. It encodes CASTTGWADTQYF.

The chain joins TRBV5-1 to TRBJ1-4; D ambiguous. Trimming left V 4 bases short and J 3 bases short, with 13 bases between. The CDR3 extends over 15 amino acids. Germline lookup yields CDR1 SGHRS and CDR2 YFSETQ. CDR3 DNA sequence: TGCGCCAGCAGCACCCGCGGAGGTTCTAATGAAAAACTGTTTTTT. The encoded protein is CASSTRGGSNEKLFF.

There are many counts of this clonotype. The chain joins TRBV29-1 to TRBJ2-7; TRBD2 is a possible D gene (6 bases). V was clipped by 4 bases and J by 2 bases, with 9 bases between them. Germline V gene sequence: CDR1 SQVTM, CDR2 ANQGSEA. There are 12 residues in the CDR3. The CDR3 DNA reads as TGCAGCGTTGCGGGGGACCCCTACGAGCAGTACTTC. Protein sequence: CSVAGDPYEQYF.

A few counts support this clonotype. The J gene is TRBJ2-1, the V gene TRBV3-1; 14 positions agree with TRBD2. CDR3 length: 18 residues. The germline V gene has CDR1 LGHDT and CDR2 YNNKEL (reference sequence). Unmatched junction bases numbered 5, after V lost 4 bases and J lost 0 bases. The CDR3 DNA reads as TGTGCCAGCAGCCCGGGACTAGCGGGAGCCCCCTCCTACAATGAGCAGTTCTTC. It codes for CASSPGLAGAPSYNEQFF.

The gene calls are TRBV20-1 and TRBJ1-6; the D is unclear. The germline gives CDR1 DFQATT, CDR2 SNEGSKA (reference sequence). The CDR3 totals 13 residues. Deletions cut 6 bases from V and 4 bases from J, with 10 bases between. CDR3 amino acids: CSAAQAYNSPLHF. The CDR3 DNA sequence: TGCAGTGCCGCCCAGGCTTATAATTCACCCCTCCACTTT.

The chain employs TRBV7-2 and TRBJ1-4, with a possible D match to TRBD1 (5 bases). The CDR3 runs 15 residues. Germline V gene lookup returns CDR1 SGHTA and CDR2 FQGNSA. The V gene lost 0 bases and the J gene lost 7 bases, with 12 bases spanning the gap. In nucleotides, the CDR3 is TGTGCCAGCAGCTTAGCCCTAGGGGCGGCTGAAAAACTGTTTTTT. Protein product: CASSLALGAAEKLFF.

This clonotype has a handful of counts. In nucleotides, the CDR3 is TGTGCCAGTAGTATAGACGGACTAGCGGGAGGCACAGATACGCAGTATTTT. It codes for CASSIDGLAGGTDTQYF. V gene TRBV19 combines with J gene TRBJ2-3; 13 bases line up with TRBD2. This CDR3 is 17 amino acids long. Germline V gene sequence: CDR1 LNHDA, CDR2 SQIVND (reference sequence). With 0 bases clipped from V and 1 base from J, the junction kept 1 base outside the gene matches.

CDR3 region: CASSAFPGGFTQYF. CDR3 nucleotides: TGTGCCAGCAGTGCCTTCCCGGGGGGGTTCACGCAGTATTTT. The V call is TRBV6-4, the J call TRBJ2-3; TRBD2 matches at 8 bases. CDR3 size: 14 residues. Germline V gene lookup returns CDR1 MRHNA and CDR2 SNTAGT. The V segment lost 4 bases and the J segment 9 bases; nucleotides outside the gene matches: 9.